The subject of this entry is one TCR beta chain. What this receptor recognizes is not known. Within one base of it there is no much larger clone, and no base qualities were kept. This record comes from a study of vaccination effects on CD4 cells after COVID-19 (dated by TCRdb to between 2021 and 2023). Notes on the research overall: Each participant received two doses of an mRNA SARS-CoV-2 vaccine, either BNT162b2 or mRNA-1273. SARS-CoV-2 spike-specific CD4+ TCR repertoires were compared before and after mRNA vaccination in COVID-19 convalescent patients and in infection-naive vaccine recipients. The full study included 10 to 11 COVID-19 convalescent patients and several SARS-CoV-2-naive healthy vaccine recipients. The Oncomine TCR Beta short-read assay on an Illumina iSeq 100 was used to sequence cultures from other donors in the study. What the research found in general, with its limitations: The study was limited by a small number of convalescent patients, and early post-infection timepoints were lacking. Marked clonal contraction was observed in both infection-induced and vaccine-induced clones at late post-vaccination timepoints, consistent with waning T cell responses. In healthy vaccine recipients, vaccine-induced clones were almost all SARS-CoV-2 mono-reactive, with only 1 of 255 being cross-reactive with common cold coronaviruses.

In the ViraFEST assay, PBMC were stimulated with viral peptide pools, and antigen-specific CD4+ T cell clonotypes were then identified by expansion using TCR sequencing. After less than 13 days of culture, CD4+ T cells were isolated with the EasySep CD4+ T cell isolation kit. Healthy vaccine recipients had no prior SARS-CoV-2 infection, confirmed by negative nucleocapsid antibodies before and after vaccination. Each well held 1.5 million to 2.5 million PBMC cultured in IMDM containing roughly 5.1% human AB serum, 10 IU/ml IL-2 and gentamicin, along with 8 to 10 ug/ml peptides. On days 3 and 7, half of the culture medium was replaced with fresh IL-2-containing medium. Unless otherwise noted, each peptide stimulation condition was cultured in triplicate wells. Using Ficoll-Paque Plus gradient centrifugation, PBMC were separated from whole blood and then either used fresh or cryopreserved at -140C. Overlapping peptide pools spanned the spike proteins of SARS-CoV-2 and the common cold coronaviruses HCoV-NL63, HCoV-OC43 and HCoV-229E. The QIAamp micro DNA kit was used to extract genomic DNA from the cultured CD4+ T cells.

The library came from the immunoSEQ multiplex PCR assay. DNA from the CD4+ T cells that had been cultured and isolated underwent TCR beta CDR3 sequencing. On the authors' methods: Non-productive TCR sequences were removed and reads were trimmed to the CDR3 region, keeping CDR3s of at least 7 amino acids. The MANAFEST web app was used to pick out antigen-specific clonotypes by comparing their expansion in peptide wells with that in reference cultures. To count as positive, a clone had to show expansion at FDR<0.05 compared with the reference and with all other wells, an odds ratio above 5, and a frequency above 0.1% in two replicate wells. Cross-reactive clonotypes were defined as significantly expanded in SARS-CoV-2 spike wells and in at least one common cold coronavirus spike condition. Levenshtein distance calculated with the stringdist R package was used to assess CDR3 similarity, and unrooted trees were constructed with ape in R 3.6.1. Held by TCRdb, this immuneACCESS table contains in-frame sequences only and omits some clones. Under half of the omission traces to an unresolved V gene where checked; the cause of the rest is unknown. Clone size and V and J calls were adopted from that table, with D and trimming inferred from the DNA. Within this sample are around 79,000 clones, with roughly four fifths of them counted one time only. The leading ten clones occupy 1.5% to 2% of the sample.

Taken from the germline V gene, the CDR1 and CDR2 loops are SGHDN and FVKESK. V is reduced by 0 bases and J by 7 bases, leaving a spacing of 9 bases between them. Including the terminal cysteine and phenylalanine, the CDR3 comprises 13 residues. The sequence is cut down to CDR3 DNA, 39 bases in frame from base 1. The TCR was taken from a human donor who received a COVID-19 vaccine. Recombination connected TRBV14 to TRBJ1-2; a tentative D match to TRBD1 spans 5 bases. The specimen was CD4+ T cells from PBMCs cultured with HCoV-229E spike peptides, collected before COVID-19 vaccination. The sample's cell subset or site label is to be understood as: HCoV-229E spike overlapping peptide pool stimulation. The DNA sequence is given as TGTGCCAGCAGCCAAGAAGTCAGGGTTGGCTACACCTTC. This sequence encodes CASSQEVRVGYTF.